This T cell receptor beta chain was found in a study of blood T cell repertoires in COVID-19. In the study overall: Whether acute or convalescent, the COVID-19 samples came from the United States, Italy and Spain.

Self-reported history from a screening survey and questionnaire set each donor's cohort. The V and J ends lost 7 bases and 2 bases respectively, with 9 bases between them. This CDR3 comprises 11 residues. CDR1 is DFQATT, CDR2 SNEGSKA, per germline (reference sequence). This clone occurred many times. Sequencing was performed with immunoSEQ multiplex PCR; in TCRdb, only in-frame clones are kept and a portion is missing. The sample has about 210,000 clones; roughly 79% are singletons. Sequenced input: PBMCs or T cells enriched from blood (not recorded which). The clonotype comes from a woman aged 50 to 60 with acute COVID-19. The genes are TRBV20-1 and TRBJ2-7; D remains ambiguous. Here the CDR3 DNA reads TGCAGTGGTGAAGCCGCCTACGAGCAGTACTTC. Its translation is CSGEAAYEQYF.